These 22 T cell receptor beta chains share one sample of origin, sequenced in a study of T cell responses to AZD1222 COVID-19 vaccine. Produced via immunoSEQ multiplex PCR; TCRdb's table is partial and in-frame only. This sample has 65,000 to 85,000 clones, with over 90% found just once. The sample was peripheral blood, taken on day 0 of AZD1222 vaccination. These receptors originate from an adult in good health.

The V call is TRBV28, the J call TRBJ2-4; D may be TRBD1 (5 bases). Germline loops: CDR1 MDHEN, CDR2 SYDVKM. The CDR3 has 12 residues. V was trimmed by 2 bases and J by 15 bases, leaving 14 bases between them. CDR3 sequence (DNA): TGTGCCAGCAGTTTAGTCGGACATTATCCGTACTTC. Amino acids: CASSLVGHYPYF.

V and J are TRBV3-1 (or the pseudogene TRBV3-2) and TRBJ2-5; 7 bases match TRBD2. CDR3 length equals 13 residues. The V gene's germline CDR1 is LGHDT and CDR2 YNNKEL (reference sequence). Trimming cost V 6 bases and J 5 bases; bases outside gene matches: 6. The CDR3 DNA reads as TGTGCCAGCAGGCGCAGGGAGGGGGAGACCCAGTACTTC. It codes for CASRRREGETQYF.

This clone has a handful of counts. The chain has TRBV6-6 and TRBJ1-5; the D gene is possibly TRBD1 (5 bases). The CDR3 contains 14 residues. Trimming took 4 bases from V and 3 from J, leaving 10 bases between them. Germline loops: CDR1 MNHNY, CDR2 SVGAGI (reference sequence). For the CDR3, the DNA is TGTGCCAGCAGTTTACAGGAGATCAATCAGCCCCAGCATTTT. Amino acids: CASSLQEINQPQHF.

The V and J genes are TRBV21-1 and TRBJ1-1. TRBV21-1 counts as a pseudogene. There are 15 residues in the CDR3. CDR3 coding DNA: TGTGCCAGCAGCAAAACCCAGGGAGGGGCCACTGAAGCTTTCTTT. The encoded protein is CASSKTQGGATEAFF.

This clone appeared a single time. The chain couples TRBV7-2 to TRBJ1-5; TRBD1 matches at 8 bases. Germline trimming cut 4 bases from V and 6 bases from J; bases unmatched to any gene: 8. CDR3 size: 15 residues. CDR1 and CDR2 (germline): SGHTA, FQGNSA. This CDR3 reads CASSSQGAVGQPQHF. For the CDR3, the DNA is TGTGCCAGCAGCTCCCAGGGGGCTGTAGGTCAGCCCCAGCATTTT. The full variable domain, its missing parts supplied by reference TRBV7-2 and TRBJ1-5, is GAGVSQSPSNKVTEKGKDVELRCDPISGHTALYWYRQSLGQGLEFLIYFQGNSAPDKSGLPSDRFSAERTGGSVSTLTIQRTQQEDSAVYLCASSSQGAVGQPQHFGDGTRLSIL.

This clone was observed once. The chain employs TRBV6-2 or TRBV6-3 and TRBJ1-1, with a weak D call TRBD1 (5 bases). V was shortened by 3 bases and J by 1 base, with 12 bases between the two germline ends. Germline CDR1 and CDR2: MNHEY and SVGEGT. This CDR3 contains 15 residues. CDR3 region: CASSYSGTANTEAFF. CDR3 bases: TGTGCCAGCAGTTATTCCGGGACGGCGAACACTGAAGCTTTCTTT.

V and J are TRBV9 and TRBJ2-4; possibly TRBD1 for D (6 bases). CDR3 size: 20 residues. V gave up 2 bases and J gave up 0 bases, with 24 bases separating them. The V gene's germline CDR1 is SGDLS and CDR2 YYNGEE. CDR3 in DNA: TGTGCCAGCAGCGTCCCTCATACCTACAGGGTAAACCTAGCCAAAAACATTCAGTACTTC. Encoded protein: CASSVPHTYRVNLAKNIQYF.

The chain links TRBV28 to TRBJ1-5, with TRBD1 matching over 8 bases. The CDR3 runs to 17 residues. The V and J ends lost 5 bases and 0 bases, in that order; junction bases with no gene match: 9. CDR1 is MDHEN, CDR2 SYDVKM, per germline. The CDR3 DNA reads as TGTGCCAGCAGTCCACCACAGGGGGAGAATAGCAATCAGCCCCAGCATTTT. Its translation is CASSPPQGENSNQPQHF.

This rearrangement joins TRBV7-2 to TRBJ1-3; D unresolved. Germline CDR1 and CDR2: SGHTA and FQGNSA. Between the trimmed V and J ends, which lost 5 bases and 0 bases, there was a span of 11 bases. This CDR3 contains 15 residues. The CDR3 here is CASSPDGSSGNTIYF. Here the CDR3 DNA reads TGTGCCAGCAGCCCGGACGGCAGCTCTGGAAACACCATATATTTT. The complete variable domain, with remaining parts taken from reference TRBV7-2 and TRBJ1-3, reads GAGVSQSPSNKVTEKGKDVELRCDPISGHTALYWYRQSLGQGLEFLIYFQGNSAPDKSGLPSDRFSAERTGGSVSTLTIQRTQQEDSAVYLCASSPDGSSGNTIYFGEGSWLTVV.

V and J are TRBV5-1 and TRBJ2-7; no firm D call. V was cut by 0 bases and J by 0 bases, with 10 bases left in between. CDR1 is SGHRS, CDR2 YFSETQ, per germline. This CDR3 contains 15 residues. The CDR3 DNA follows: TGCGCCAGCAGCTTGGTGACGGGTAGCTCCTACGAGCAGTACTTC. The encoded protein is CASSLVTGSSYEQYF. Based on the CDR3 plus reference TRBV5-1 and TRBJ2-7, the full variable domain is KAGVTQTPRYLIKTRGQQVTLSCSPISGHRSVSWYQQTPGQGLQFLFEYFSETQRNKGNFPGRFSGRQFSNSRSEMNVSTLELGDSALYLCASSLVTGSSYEQYFGPGTRLTVT.

The V call is TRBV3-1 (or the pseudogene TRBV3-2), the J call TRBJ1-2; D remains ambiguous. Germline V gene lookup returns CDR1 LGHDT and CDR2 YNNKEL (reference sequence). The CDR3 contains 15 residues. Deletions cut 3 bases from V and 4 bases from J, with 15 bases between. CDR3 region: CASSHYPWQRYGYTF. CDR3 in DNA: TGTGCCAGCAGCCATTACCCTTGGCAACGCTATGGCTACACCTTC.

The chain uses TRBV11-2 and TRBJ2-7, with 10 nucleotides matching TRBD1. V lost 5 bases, J lost 4 bases, and 5 bases stayed unmatched. The V gene's germline CDR1 is SGHAT and CDR2 FQNNGV. CDR3 length equals 14 residues. The CDR3 sequence: CASSRDRGFYEQYF. CDR3 nucleotide sequence: TGTGCCAGCAGCCGGGACAGGGGTTTTTACGAGCAGTACTTC.

The chain combines TRBV7-9 with TRBJ1-5; unclear D gene. Trimming pared 3 bases from V and 11 bases from J, leaving 11 bases between. Per the germline V gene, CDR1 is SEHNR and CDR2 is FQNEAQ (reference sequence). The CDR3 loop spans 12 amino acids. The CDR3 is CASSFGPSAQHF. The CDR3 DNA reads TGTGCCAGCAGCTTTGGACCCTCAGCCCAGCATTTT.

The rearrangement joins TRBV19 to TRBJ2-5; a weak D match, TRBD2 (6 bases). The length of the CDR3 is 13 residues. The germline gives CDR1 LNHDA, CDR2 SQIVND (reference sequence). The V and J ends lost 2 bases and 5 bases respectively, with 9 bases between them. CDR3 bases: TGTGCCAGTAGTATATTCCGGGGGGAGACCCAGTACTTC. Translated, it gives CASSIFRGETQYF.

The gene calls are TRBV3-1 (or the pseudogene TRBV3-2) and TRBJ2-7, with 7 bases fitting TRBD1. The CDR3 extends over 12 amino acids. The germline V gene encodes CDR1 LGHDT and CDR2 YNNKEL (reference sequence). Trimming removed 4 bases from V and 5 bases from J; junction bases left unmatched: 2. The chain's CDR3 is CASSPGTDEQYF. The CDR3 bases are TGTGCCAGCAGCCCTGGGACAGACGAGCAGTACTTC.

V gene TRBV30 combines with J gene TRBJ1-6; no clear D gene. Germline V gene lookup returns CDR1 GTSNPN and CDR2 SVGIG (reference sequence). The CDR3 has 15 amino acids. V was cut by 4 bases and J by 3 bases, with 13 bases left in between. CDR3 protein: CAWKRPAGYNSPLHF. The CDR3 DNA is TGTGCCTGGAAGAGGCCGGCGGGCTATAATTCACCCCTCCACTTT. Combining the CDR3 with reference TRBV30 and TRBJ1-6 gives the whole variable domain SQTIHQWPATLVQPVGSPLSLECTVEGTSNPNLYWYRQAAGRGLQLLFYSVGIGQISSEVPQNLSASRPQDRQFILSSKKLLLSDSGFYLCAWKRPAGYNSPLHFGNGTRLTVT.

The V call is TRBV4-3, the J call TRBJ1-2; 10 bases are shared with TRBD1. CDR3 length: 15 amino acids. V lost 0 bases to trimming and J lost 8 bases; unmatched junction nucleotides: 6. Germline CDR1 is LGHNA and CDR2 is YSLEER. CDR3 protein: CASSQEVGQGVGYTF. CDR3 sequence (DNA): TGCGCCAGCAGCCAAGAGGTCGGACAGGGGGTAGGCTACACCTTC.

This chain links TRBV27 with TRBJ2-3; D unresolved. CDR3 size: 11 residues. Trimming pared 6 bases from V and 8 bases from J, leaving 9 bases between. Germline CDR1 MNHEY, CDR2 SMNVEV (reference sequence). CDR3 amino acids: CASSGSATQYF. The CDR3 DNA reads TGTGCCAGCAGCGGGTCCGCTACGCAGTATTTT.

The genes are TRBV7-2 and TRBJ2-1; the match to TRBD2 covers 7 bases. Germline V gene sequence: CDR1 SGHTA, CDR2 FQGNSA. V gave up 2 bases and J gave up 4 bases; unmatched junction bases: 5. The CDR3 loop spans 15 amino acids. The CDR3: CASSLSPGGYNEQFF. The CDR3 DNA is TGTGCCAGCAGCTTATCTCCCGGGGGGTACAATGAGCAGTTCTTC.

The chain is built from TRBV10-3 and TRBJ2-1; a weak D match, TRBD1 (6 bases). Germline V gene lookup returns CDR1 ENHRY and CDR2 SYGVKD. Deletions cut 10 bases from V and 4 bases from J, with 17 bases between. The CDR3 length is 14 residues. The CDR3 is CATLDGGQYNEQFF. The CDR3 coding sequence is TGTGCCACGCTGGACGGTGGACAGTACAATGAGCAGTTCTTC.

The genes are TRBV4-2 and TRBJ1-6, with unresolved D. The CDR3 runs 13 residues. The V gene lost 0 bases and the J gene lost 8 bases, with 5 bases spanning the gap. Germline CDR1 reads LGHNA; CDR2 reads YNFKEQ. The CDR3 spells CASSQEWDSPLHF. The CDR3 DNA sequence: TGTGCCAGCAGCCAAGAATGGGATTCACCCCTCCACTTT.

A few counts support this clone. The chain is built from TRBV6-5 and TRBJ1-6, with TRBD1 identical over 10 bases. The CDR3 consists of 15 residues. CDR1 is MNHEY, CDR2 SVGAGI, per germline. Losses at the gene ends were 2 bases for V and 13 bases for J; bases not matched to a gene: 8. CDR3 nucleotide sequence: TGTGCCAGCAGTTACGGGACAGGGGCTGAGGGTCCCCTCCACTTT. Its translation is CASSYGTGAEGPLHF.